The 14 T cell receptor beta chains in this list originate from one sample, sequenced in a study of blood T cell repertoires in COVID-19. Produced via immunoSEQ multiplex PCR; TCRdb's table is partial and in-frame only. This sample has 100,000 to 110,000 clones, with around four fifths found just once. Sequencing was carried out using peripheral blood. The receptor set was obtained from a woman aged 70-85 years with acute or convalescent COVID-19.

The chain joins TRBV5-1 to TRBJ1-2; no firm D call. The germline CDR1 and CDR2 sequences are SGHRS and YFSETQ. The ends were cut back, 0 bases at V and 8 bases at J, with 11 bases in the middle. CDR3 size: 13 residues. The CDR3 coding sequence is TGCGCCAGCAGCTTGGCCGGGGAGAGGGGCTACACCTTC. Encoded protein: CASSLAGERGYTF.

The V call is TRBV9, the J call TRBJ2-6, with a tentative D call TRBD2 (5 bases). V was clipped by 4 bases and J by 0 bases, with 8 bases between them. Germline loops: CDR1 SGDLS, CDR2 YYNGEE. This CDR3 has 15 residues. The CDR3 bases are TGTGCCAGCAGCTCACTAGTCTCTGGGGCCAACGTCCTGACTTTC. Amino acids: CASSSLVSGANVLTF.

This clone occurred a few times. The CDR3 coding sequence is TGTGCCAGCAGTCCCCGACAGGGAACCGGGGAGCTGTTTTTT. Translating gives CASSPRQGTGELFF. The genes are TRBV27 and TRBJ2-2; 7 nucleotides align to TRBD1. CDR1 and CDR2 (germline): MNHEY, SMNVEV (reference sequence). J lost 5 bases, V lost 5 bases, and 5 bases had no gene match. CDR3 length: 14 residues.

This clone was detected once. This chain uses TRBV10-3 with TRBJ1-3; D call uncertain. CDR3 length: 13 residues. V was pared by 7 bases and J by 0 bases, with 7 bases between. Germline V gives CDR1 ENHRY, CDR2 SYGVKD. CDR3 nucleotides: TGTGCCATCATGGGCCTCTCTGGAAACACCATATATTTT. The encoded protein is CAIMGLSGNTIYF.

CDR3 region: CATSDFRQLYTF. CDR3 coding DNA: TGTGCCACCAGTGATTTCCGACAGCTCTACACCTTC. The rearrangement joins TRBV24-1 to TRBJ1-2, with D tentatively TRBD1 (5 bases). Trimming took off 1 base at V and 10 bases at J, with 9 bases between the two ends. In germline, CDR1 is KGHDR, CDR2 SFDVKD. This CDR3 region has 12 residues.

V and J are TRBV5-6 and TRBJ2-7; D possibly corresponds to TRBD2 (5 bases). The V end lost 4 bases, the J end lost 2 bases, and 13 bases lay between the germline ends. Germline V gene sequence: CDR1 SGHDT, CDR2 YYEEEE. This CDR3 has 14 amino acids. The CDR3, as DNA: TGTGCCAGCAGCCGCCGTGACGGGACCTACGAGCAGTACGTC. This gives the protein CASSRRDGTYEQYV.

This clone was observed once. CDR3 amino acids: CASSLFAGTDTQYF. In DNA form, the CDR3 reads TGTGCCAGCAGTCTTTTTGCGGGGACAGATACGCAGTATTTT. The chain employs TRBV28 and TRBJ2-3, with TRBD2 as a possible D gene (6 bases). Trimming stripped 5 bases from V and 3 bases from J, with 12 bases between. CDR1 MDHEN and CDR2 SYDVKM come from the germline V gene. This CDR3 comprises 14 residues.

This clone was seen more than once but under ten times. The V gene is TRBV19, the J gene TRBJ2-3, with TRBD2 matching over 12 bases. Germline V gives CDR1 LNHDA, CDR2 SQIVND (reference sequence). The CDR3 is 19 residues long. V lost 4 bases to trimming and J lost 0 bases; unmatched junction nucleotides: 11. The CDR3: CASSSPMGLAGTSTDTQYF. The CDR3 DNA reads TGTGCCAGTAGTAGCCCCATGGGACTAGCGGGTACTAGCACAGATACGCAGTATTTT.

V gene TRBV30 combines with J gene TRBJ1-5; possibly TRBD1 for D (5 bases). The V end was cut by 1 base, the J end by 3 bases, with 10 bases between. Germline V gene data show CDR1 as GTSNPN and CDR2 as SVGIG (reference sequence). The CDR3 extends over 14 amino acids. CDR3: CAWSGREYNQPQHF. The CDR3 nucleotides are TGTGCCTGGAGTGGCAGGGAATACAATCAGCCCCAGCATTTT. The whole variable domain, remainder taken from reference TRBV30 and TRBJ1-5, is SQTIHQWPATLVQPVGSPLSLECTVEGTSNPNLYWYRQAAGRGLQLLFYSVGIGQISSEVPQNLSASRPQDRQFILSSKKLLLSDSGFYLCAWSGREYNQPQHFGDGTRLSIL.

The chain links TRBV3-1 (or the pseudogene TRBV3-2) to TRBJ2-2, with a possible D match to TRBD1 (6 bases). CDR1 and CDR2 from the germline V gene are LGHDT and YNNKEL (reference sequence). V was trimmed by 5 bases and J by 5 bases, leaving 12 bases between them. The CDR3 totals 14 residues. In DNA, the CDR3 is TGTGCCAGCAGCACAGGGACGGTTACCGGGGAGCTGTTTTTT. Translating it yields CASSTGTVTGELFF.

The rearrangement joins TRBV7-9 to TRBJ1-1; 11 nucleotides match TRBD1. Germline CDR1 is SEHNR and CDR2 is FQNEAQ (reference sequence). Trimming at V came to 4 bases and at J to 4 bases, leaving 5 bases not matched to a gene. CDR3 length: 15 amino acids. CDR3 amino acids: CASSSTGTGGTEAFF. The CDR3 DNA is TGTGCCAGCAGCTCTACCGGGACAGGGGGCACTGAAGCTTTCTTT.

The genes are TRBV18 and TRBJ2-1; 10 bases line up with TRBD2. This CDR3 has 16 residues. V gave up 1 base and J gave up 8 bases; unmatched junction bases: 8. In germline, CDR1 is KGHSH, CDR2 LQKENI. CDR3: CASSPRTSGPKDEQFF. The CDR3 coding sequence is TGTGCCAGCTCACCACGGACTAGCGGTCCGAAGGATGAGCAGTTCTTC.

Turning to this clone: Within the sample, other DNA sequences also encode this same CDR3. V is TRBV19 and J is TRBJ1-4; TRBD1 matches at 7 bases. Trimming took 7 bases from V and 5 from J; bases not matched to a gene: 4. The CDR3 spans 13 residues. Looked up from germline, CDR1 is LNHDA and CDR2 is SQIVND (reference sequence). The CDR3, as DNA: TGTGCCAGTACCGGGACAGTCAATGAAAAACTGTTTTTT. Amino acids: CASTGTVNEKLFF.

V and J are TRBV7-8 and TRBJ1-2; D is perhaps TRBD1 (6 bases). The V end was cut by 4 bases, the J end by 4 bases, with 19 bases between. Germline CDR1 SGHVS, CDR2 FQNEAQ. The CDR3 is made up of 16 amino acids. CDR3 region: CASSSPSGGRTYGYTF. The CDR3 region has the DNA TGTGCCAGCAGCTCCCCCTCGGGGGGCAGAACCTATGGCTACACCTTC.